This entry lists 25 T cell receptor beta chains sequenced from one sample in a study of blood T cell repertoires in COVID-19. Produced via immunoSEQ multiplex PCR; TCRdb's table is partial and in-frame only. The table includes about 260,000 clones, around 88% detected once. The sample taken for sequencing was peripheral blood. These receptors came from a man aged 25-45 years with active or convalescent COVID-19.

In this sample, this clone turned up once. V and J are TRBV9 and TRBJ2-5, with 12 bases fitting TRBD2. The CDR3 is made up of 15 amino acids. The junction had 5 bases not matched to a gene; V was cut back by 4 bases and J by 4 bases. Germline V gives CDR1 SGDLS, CDR2 YYNGEE. In nucleotides, the CDR3 is TGTGCCAGCAGCCCCTCTAGCGGGGGGGGAGAGACCCAGTACTTC. Protein sequence: CASSPSSGGGETQYF.

The V gene is TRBV6-5, the J gene TRBJ1-1; TRBD1 aligns across 8 bases. Germline values: CDR1 MNHEY, CDR2 SVGAGI. The CDR3 is made up of 12 amino acids. Trimming cost V 9 bases and J 1 base; bases outside gene matches: 1. The CDR3 spells CASTGGNTEAFF. The CDR3 DNA is TGTGCCAGTACAGGGGGGAACACTGAAGCTTTCTTT.

This rearrangement joins TRBV5-3 to TRBJ2-5; 7 bases fit TRBD1. TRBV5-3 is identified as an open reading frame with a role that is uncertain. The V and J ends lost 1 base and 4 bases, in that order; junction bases with no gene match: 10. The CDR3 runs to 16 residues. The CDR3 sequence: CARSLLAGGLLETQYF. The CDR3 DNA reads as TGTGCCAGAAGCTTGTTAGCAGGGGGATTGTTAGAGACCCAGTACTTC.

This clone has only one observation. J is TRBJ1-6 and V is TRBV2, with D uncertain. Trimming removed 1 base from V and 9 bases from J, with 7 bases in between. The CDR3 has 13 residues. Germline CDR1 SNHLY, CDR2 FYNNEI. As DNA, the CDR3 is TGTGCCAGCAGTGAAGGTCTGAGTTCACCCCTCCACTTT. It is translated as CASSEGLSSPLHF.

CDR3: CASSFSSQPQHF. The CDR3 DNA sequence: TGTGCCAGCAGTTTTTCGTCTCAGCCCCAGCATTTT. V usage is TRBV12-3 or TRBV12-4 and J usage is TRBJ1-5, with no clear D. This CDR3 spans 12 amino acids. V lost 3 bases, J lost 6 bases, and 6 bases lay in between.

The V gene is TRBV6-1, the J gene TRBJ2-1; possible D gene TRBD1, 5 bases. The V end lost 2 bases, the J end lost 6 bases, and 14 bases lay between the germline ends. The length of the CDR3 is 15 residues. CDR1 is MNHNS, CDR2 SASEGT, per germline. CDR3 sequence (DNA): TGTGCCAGCAGTGAATCAGGCTACAGGCTCAATGAGCAGTTCTTC. Protein sequence: CASSESGYRLNEQFF.

The V and J genes are TRBV4-1 and TRBJ2-7, with a weak D call TRBD1 (5 bases). The length of the CDR3 is 14 residues. Germline CDR1 and CDR2: MGHRA and YSYEKL. V was trimmed by 1 base and J by 4 bases, leaving 11 bases between them. CDR3 in DNA: TGCGCCAGCAGCCAAGTTGCCGGACAATACGAGCAGTACTTC. Protein: CASSQVAGQYEQYF.

The chain carries TRBV7-2 and TRBJ2-7; tentative D call: TRBD1 (7 bases). CDR3 length: 15 amino acids. V lost 5 bases and J 2 bases, leaving 16 bases between the germline ends. From germline, CDR1 is SGHTA and CDR2 FQGNSA. The CDR3 reads CASSLAGGTPYEQYF. CDR3 nucleotides: TGTGCCAGCAGCCTCGCAGGGGGGACACCCTACGAGCAGTACTTC.

J is TRBJ1-3 and V is TRBV9; D remains unclear. The V gene lost 0 bases and the J gene lost 5 bases, with 12 bases spanning the gap. In germline, CDR1 is SGDLS, CDR2 YYNGEE. The CDR3 loop spans 15 amino acids. CDR3 sequence reads: CASSVGDVGRNTIYF. The DNA for the CDR3 is TGTGCCAGCAGCGTAGGGGATGTCGGGAGAAACACCATATATTTT.

This clone showed up just once. The chain uses TRBV4-1 and TRBJ1-1; D unclear. Germline V lookup: CDR1 MGHRA, CDR2 YSYEKL. V gave up 4 bases and J gave up 1 base, with 16 bases separating them. There are 16 residues in the CDR3. CDR3 sequence: CASSRGLRNANTEAFF. In DNA, the CDR3 is TGCGCCAGCAGCCGAGGACTGAGGAACGCGAACACTGAAGCTTTCTTT.

The gene calls are TRBV14 and TRBJ1-6; 7 bases line up with TRBD1. This CDR3 region has 15 residues. The V segment lost 4 bases and the J segment 8 bases; nucleotides outside the gene matches: 8. Germline V gene data show CDR1 as SGHDN and CDR2 as FVKESK. In DNA, the CDR3 is TGTGCCAGCAGCCGGAACAGGGGCGCCGATTCACCCCTCCACTTT. Encoded protein: CASSRNRGADSPLHF.

Here the CDR3 DNA reads TGCGCCAGCAGTGAGTCTGGCGGGGGGCCCTCCTACGAGCAGTACTTC. Translating gives CASSESGGGPSYEQYF. The rearrangement joins TRBV10-1 to TRBJ2-7, with TRBD2 identical over 8 bases. V trimming: 0 bases; J trimming: 0 bases; junction bases outside the gene matches: 4. Per germline, CDR1 WNHNN and CDR2 SYGVQD (reference sequence). This CDR3 region has 16 residues.

The V and J genes are TRBV9 and TRBJ2-3; D not certain. V lost 3 bases and J 2 bases, leaving 4 bases between the germline ends. Germline-derived CDR1 and CDR2 are SGDLS and YYNGEE. The CDR3 spans 12 residues. CDR3 residues: CASSGLTDTQYF. CDR3 coding DNA: TGTGCCAGCAGCGGACTCACAGATACGCAGTATTTT.

In this sample, this clone turned up once. This chain uses TRBV5-1 with TRBJ1-2; 9 bases line up with TRBD1. CDR3 length equals 15 residues. Germline V gene data show CDR1 as SGHRS and CDR2 as YFSETQ. V shed 3 bases and J 5 bases; nucleotides not matched to a gene: 8. The CDR3 reads CASSSVPGQGYGYTF. The CDR3 coding sequence is TGCGCCAGCAGCTCCGTCCCGGGACAGGGTTATGGCTACACCTTC.

The rearrangement joins TRBV9 to TRBJ2-5; 7 bases map to TRBD2. Trimming took 4 bases from V and 1 from J; bases not matched to a gene: 1. The germline gives CDR1 SGDLS, CDR2 YYNGEE. The length of the CDR3 is 13 residues. The CDR3 loop is CASSPSGQETQYF. The CDR3 bases are TGTGCCAGCAGCCCTAGCGGCCAAGAGACCCAGTACTTC.

The CDR3 DNA sequence: TGTGCCAGCAGCTTCCGGGGAGGGGGAAACACCGGGGAGCTGTTTTTT. It encodes CASSFRGGGNTGELFF. The chain has TRBV7-2 and TRBJ2-2; D is perhaps TRBD2 (7 bases). CDR1 is SGHTA, CDR2 FQGNSA, per germline. Trimming took 3 bases from V and 2 from J, leaving 13 bases between them. The CDR3 extends over 16 amino acids.

This chain joins TRBV4-2 and TRBJ2-5; no clear D. The CDR3 covers 14 residues. Trimming cost V 3 bases and J 2 bases, with 10 bases left between them. Germline values: CDR1 LGHNA, CDR2 YNFKEQ. The CDR3 nucleotides are TGTGCCAGCAGCCACCAAGCACAGCAAGAGACCCAGTACTTC. Amino acids: CASSHQAQQETQYF.

The chain links TRBV5-1 to TRBJ2-7; 11 bases agree with TRBD2. The V gene end was trimmed by 4 bases and the J gene end by 6 bases; junction bases not matched to a gene: 6. The CDR3 covers 14 residues. In germline, CDR1 is SGHRS, CDR2 YFSETQ. CDR3 loop: CASSLPGTSGEQYF. CDR3 DNA: TGCGCCAGCAGCCTACCCGGGACTAGCGGCGAGCAGTACTTC.

Of note for this clone: The junction departs from germline at one end; a sequencing error may be responsible. The chain couples TRBV7-9 to TRBJ2-2, with D hard to call. The CDR3 length is 13 residues. CDR1 SEHNR and CDR2 FQNEAQ come from the germline V gene (reference sequence). In DNA form, the CDR3 reads TGTGCCAGCAGGTTAGACTACACCGGGGAGCTGTTTTTT. As protein: CASRLDYTGELFF.

This clone was counted only a few times. This chain joins TRBV7-2 and TRBJ1-6; perhaps TRBD1 as D (5 bases). Germline values: CDR1 SGHTA, CDR2 FQGNSA. This CDR3 spans 16 amino acids. V was clipped by 1 base and J by 7 bases, with 14 bases between them. CDR3 residues: CASSLGQIIKNSPLHF. In nucleotides, the CDR3 is TGTGCCAGCAGCTTAGGACAGATAATTAAGAATTCACCCCTCCACTTT.

The chain combines TRBV29-1 with TRBJ2-7; 7 nucleotides agree with TRBD2. Trimming cost V 4 bases and J 2 bases; bases outside gene matches: 8. CDR1 is SQVTM, CDR2 ANQGSEA, per germline. The length of the CDR3 is 14 residues. The CDR3, as DNA: TGCAGCGTTGCTAAGGGACTACAGGCCTACGAGCAGTACTTC. This translates into CSVAKGLQAYEQYF.

The rearrangement links TRBV7-6 to TRBJ1-3; D remains unclear. Germline V lookup: CDR1 SGHVS, CDR2 FNYEAQ. The CDR3 sequence is 17 residues long. Trimming cost V 5 bases and J 2 bases, with 19 bases left between them. CDR3: CASSPGTGFATGNTIYF. CDR3 bases: TGTGCCAGCAGCCCAGGTACGGGGTTCGCAACTGGAAACACCATATATTTT.

This chain connects TRBV4-2 to TRBJ1-5, with 9 nucleotides matching TRBD1. With 0 bases clipped from V and 1 base from J, the junction kept 4 bases outside the gene matches. This CDR3 contains 17 residues. The germline V gene encodes CDR1 LGHNA and CDR2 YNFKEQ. The CDR3 spells CASSQDAGTGSNQPQHF. Written as DNA, the CDR3 is TGTGCCAGCAGCCAAGACGCCGGGACAGGGAGCAATCAGCCCCAGCATTTT.

V usage is TRBV2 and J usage is TRBJ1-1, with 7 bases fitting TRBD1. Germline values: CDR1 SNHLY, CDR2 FYNNEI. The CDR3 length is 14 residues. V lost 7 bases to trimming and J lost 0 bases; unmatched junction nucleotides: 5. The CDR3 DNA follows: TGTGCCAGCACCGAGACAGGGATGAACACTGAAGCTTTCTTT. Translation: CASTETGMNTEAFF.

The genes are TRBV7-3 and TRBJ2-2; D is undetermined. The CDR3 loop spans 12 amino acids. V gave up 6 bases and J gave up 4 bases, with 6 bases separating them. Germline assignment: CDR1 SGHTA and CDR2 FQGTGA. CDR3 in amino acids: CASSTITGELFF. The CDR3 DNA sequence: TGTGCCAGCAGTACTATCACCGGGGAGCTGTTTTTT.